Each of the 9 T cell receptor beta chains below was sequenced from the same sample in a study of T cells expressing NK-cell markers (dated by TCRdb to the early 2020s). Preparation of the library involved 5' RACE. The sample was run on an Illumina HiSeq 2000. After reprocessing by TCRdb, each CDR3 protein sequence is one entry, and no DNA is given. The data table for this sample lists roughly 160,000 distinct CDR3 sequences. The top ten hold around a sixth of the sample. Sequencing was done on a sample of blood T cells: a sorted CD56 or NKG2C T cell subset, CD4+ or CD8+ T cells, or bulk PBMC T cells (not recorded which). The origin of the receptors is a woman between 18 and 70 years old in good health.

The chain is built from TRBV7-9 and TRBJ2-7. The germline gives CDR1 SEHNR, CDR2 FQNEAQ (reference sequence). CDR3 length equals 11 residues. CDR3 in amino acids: CASSLVAEQYF.

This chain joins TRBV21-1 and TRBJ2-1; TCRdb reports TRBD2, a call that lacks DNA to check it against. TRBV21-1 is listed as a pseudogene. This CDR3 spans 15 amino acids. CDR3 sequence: CASSIGPSRNNEQFF.

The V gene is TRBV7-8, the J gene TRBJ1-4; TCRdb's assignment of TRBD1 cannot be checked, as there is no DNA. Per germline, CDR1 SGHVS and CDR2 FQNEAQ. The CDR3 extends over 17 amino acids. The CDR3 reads CASSLGGARVLREKLFF.

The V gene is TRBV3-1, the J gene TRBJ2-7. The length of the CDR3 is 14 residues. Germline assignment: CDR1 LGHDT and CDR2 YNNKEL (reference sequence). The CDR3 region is CASSPRTDPYEQYF.

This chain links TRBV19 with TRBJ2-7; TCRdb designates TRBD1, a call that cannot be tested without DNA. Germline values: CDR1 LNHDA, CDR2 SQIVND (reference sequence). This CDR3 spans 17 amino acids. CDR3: CATLTDRFPRRRYEQYF.

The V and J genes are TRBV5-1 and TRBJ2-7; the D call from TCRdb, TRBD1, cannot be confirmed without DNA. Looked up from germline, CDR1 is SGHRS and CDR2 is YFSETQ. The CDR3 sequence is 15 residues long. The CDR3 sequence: CASSLDPDRTYEQYF.

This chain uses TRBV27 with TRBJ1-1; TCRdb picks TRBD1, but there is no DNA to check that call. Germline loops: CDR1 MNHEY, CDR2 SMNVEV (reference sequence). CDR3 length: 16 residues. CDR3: CASSLGAGQGLTEAFF.

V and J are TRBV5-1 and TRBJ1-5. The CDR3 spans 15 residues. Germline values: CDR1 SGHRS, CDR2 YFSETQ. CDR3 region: CASSLDASSNQPQHF.

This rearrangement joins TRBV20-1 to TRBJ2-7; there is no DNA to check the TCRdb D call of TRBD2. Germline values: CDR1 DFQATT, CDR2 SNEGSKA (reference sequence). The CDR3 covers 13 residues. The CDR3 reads CSVSGRALYEQYF.